This record looks at one T cell receptor (beta chain) sequence and its context. J gave up 3 bases and V 5 bases, and 9 bases lay outside the gene matches. CDR3 length: 16 residues. CDR1 and CDR2 (germline): MGHRA, YSYEKL. The table came from immunoSEQ multiplex PCR; TCRdb's copy has only in-frame clones and leaves some out. The sample includes roughly 100,000 clones, around 80% of them seen just once. This sample is drawn from a study of Ad26.COV2.S vaccination and SARS-CoV-2 variants. The source was peripheral blood, collected after recovery from COVID-19. This receptor was taken from a human donor who had recovered from COVID-19. The chain joins TRBV4-1 to TRBJ2-7; 11 bases match TRBD2. The DNA for the CDR3 is TGCGCCAGCAGCAAAAGACTAGCGGGACCCAACTACGAGCAGTACTTC. As protein: CASSKRLAGPNYEQYF.